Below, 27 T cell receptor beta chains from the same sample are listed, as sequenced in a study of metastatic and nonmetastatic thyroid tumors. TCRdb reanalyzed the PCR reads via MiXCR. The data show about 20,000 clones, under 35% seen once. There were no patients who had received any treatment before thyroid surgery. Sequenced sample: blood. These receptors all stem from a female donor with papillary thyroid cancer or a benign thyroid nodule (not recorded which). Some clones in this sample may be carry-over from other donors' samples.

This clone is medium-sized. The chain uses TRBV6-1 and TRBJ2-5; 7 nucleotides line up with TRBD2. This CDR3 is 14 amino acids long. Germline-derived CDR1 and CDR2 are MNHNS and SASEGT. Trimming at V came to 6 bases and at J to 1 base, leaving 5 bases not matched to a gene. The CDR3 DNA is TGTGCCAGCAGGCGGACTAGGGCCCAAGAGACCCAGTACTTC. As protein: CASRRTRAQETQYF.

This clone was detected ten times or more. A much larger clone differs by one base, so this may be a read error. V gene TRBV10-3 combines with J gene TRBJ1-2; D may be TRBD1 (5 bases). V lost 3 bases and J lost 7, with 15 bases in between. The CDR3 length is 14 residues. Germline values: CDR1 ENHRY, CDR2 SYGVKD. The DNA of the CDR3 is TGTGCCATCAGTGACCCCTGGGGCATAATTGGCTACACCTTC. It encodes CAISDPWGIIGYTF.

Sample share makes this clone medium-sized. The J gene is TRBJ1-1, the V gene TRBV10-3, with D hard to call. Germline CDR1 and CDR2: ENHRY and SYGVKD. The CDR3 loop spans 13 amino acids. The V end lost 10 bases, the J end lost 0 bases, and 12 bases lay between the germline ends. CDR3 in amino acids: CATRWALNTEAFF. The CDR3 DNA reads TGTGCCACCCGGTGGGCATTGAACACTGAAGCTTTCTTT.

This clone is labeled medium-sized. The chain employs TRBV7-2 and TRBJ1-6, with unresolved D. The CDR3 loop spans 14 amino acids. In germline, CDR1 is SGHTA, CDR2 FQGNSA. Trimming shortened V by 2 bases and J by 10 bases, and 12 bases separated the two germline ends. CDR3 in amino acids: CASSLWSVGSPLHF. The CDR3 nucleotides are TGTGCCAGCAGCTTATGGTCGGTCGGCTCACCCCTCCACTTT.

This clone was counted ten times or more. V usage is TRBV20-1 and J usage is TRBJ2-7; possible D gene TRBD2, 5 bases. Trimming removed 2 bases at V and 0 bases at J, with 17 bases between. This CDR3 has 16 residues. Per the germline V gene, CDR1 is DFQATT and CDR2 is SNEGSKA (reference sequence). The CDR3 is CSARRDYPSASYEQYF. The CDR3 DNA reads TGCAGTGCTAGACGAGACTACCCCAGCGCCTCCTACGAGCAGTACTTC.

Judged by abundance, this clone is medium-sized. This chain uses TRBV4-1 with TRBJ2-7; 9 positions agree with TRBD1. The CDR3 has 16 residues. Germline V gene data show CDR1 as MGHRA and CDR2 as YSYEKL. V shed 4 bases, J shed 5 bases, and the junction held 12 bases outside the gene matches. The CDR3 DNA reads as TGCGCCAGCAGCCTTCAACGGACAGGGGAGTACGACGAGCAGTACTTC. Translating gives CASSLQRTGEYDEQYF.

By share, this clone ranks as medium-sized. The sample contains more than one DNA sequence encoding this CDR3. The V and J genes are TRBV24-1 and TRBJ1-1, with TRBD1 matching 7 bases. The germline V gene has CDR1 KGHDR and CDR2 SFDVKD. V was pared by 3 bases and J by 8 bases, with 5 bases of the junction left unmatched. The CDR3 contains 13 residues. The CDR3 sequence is CATSDPTRGEAFF. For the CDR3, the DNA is TGTGCCACCAGTGATCCAACCAGGGGGGAAGCTTTCTTT.

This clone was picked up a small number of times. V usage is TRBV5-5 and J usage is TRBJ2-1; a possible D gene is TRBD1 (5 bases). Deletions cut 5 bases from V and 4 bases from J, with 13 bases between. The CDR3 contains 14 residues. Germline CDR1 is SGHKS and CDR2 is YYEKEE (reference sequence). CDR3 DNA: TGTGCCAGCAGTTCTCTTTCAGGGTACAATGAGCAGTTCTTC. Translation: CASSSLSGYNEQFF.

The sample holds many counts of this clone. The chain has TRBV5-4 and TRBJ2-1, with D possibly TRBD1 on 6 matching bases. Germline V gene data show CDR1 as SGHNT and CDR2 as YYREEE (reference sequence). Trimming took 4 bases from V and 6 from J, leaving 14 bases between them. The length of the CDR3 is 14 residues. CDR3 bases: TGTGCCAGCAGCCATACCGGGACATCCAATGAGCAGTTCTTC. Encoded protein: CASSHTGTSNEQFF.

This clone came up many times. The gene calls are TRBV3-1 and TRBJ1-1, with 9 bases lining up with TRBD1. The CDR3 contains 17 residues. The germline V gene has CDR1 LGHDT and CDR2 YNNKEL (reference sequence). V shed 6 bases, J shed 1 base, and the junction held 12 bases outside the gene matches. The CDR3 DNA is TGTGCCAGCAGACCCCCTGGGACAGGGAAAGGGAACACTGAAGCTTTCTTT. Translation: CASRPPGTGKGNTEAFF.

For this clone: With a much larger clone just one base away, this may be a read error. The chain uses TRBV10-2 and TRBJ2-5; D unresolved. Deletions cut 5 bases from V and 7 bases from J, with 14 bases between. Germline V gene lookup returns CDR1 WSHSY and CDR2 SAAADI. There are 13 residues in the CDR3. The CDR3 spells CASSLGSVWTQYF. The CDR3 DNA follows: TGCGCCAGCAGTTTAGGTTCCGTATGGACCCAGTACTTC.

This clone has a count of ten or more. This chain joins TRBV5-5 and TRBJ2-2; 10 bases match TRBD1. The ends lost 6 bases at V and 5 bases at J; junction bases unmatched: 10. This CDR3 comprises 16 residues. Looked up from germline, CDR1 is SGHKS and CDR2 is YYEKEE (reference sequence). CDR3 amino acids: CASNRRGTGATGELFF. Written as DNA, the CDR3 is TGTGCCAGCAACCGAAGGGGGACAGGGGCGACCGGGGAGCTGTTTTTT. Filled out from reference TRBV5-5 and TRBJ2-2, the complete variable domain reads DAGVTQSPTHLIKTRGQQVTLRCSPISGHKSVSWYQQVLGQGPQFIFQYYEKEERGRGNFPDRFSARQFPNYSSELNVNALLLGDSALYLCASNRRGTGATGELFFGEGSRLTVL.

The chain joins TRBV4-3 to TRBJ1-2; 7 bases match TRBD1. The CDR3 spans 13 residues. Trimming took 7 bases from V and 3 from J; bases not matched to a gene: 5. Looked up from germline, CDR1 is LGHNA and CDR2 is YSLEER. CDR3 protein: CASKVTGDYGYTF. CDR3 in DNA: TGCGCCAGCAAGGTAACAGGGGACTATGGCTACACCTTC.

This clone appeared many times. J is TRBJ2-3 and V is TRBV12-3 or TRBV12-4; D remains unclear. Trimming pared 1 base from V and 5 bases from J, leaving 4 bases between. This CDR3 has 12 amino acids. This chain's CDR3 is CASSLGGDTQYF. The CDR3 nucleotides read TGTGCCAGCAGTTTAGGGGGAGATACGCAGTATTTT.

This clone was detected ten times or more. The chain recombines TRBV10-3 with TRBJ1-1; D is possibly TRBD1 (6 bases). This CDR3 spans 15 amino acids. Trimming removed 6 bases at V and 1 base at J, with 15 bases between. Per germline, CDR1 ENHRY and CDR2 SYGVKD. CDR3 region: CAISMKGGQNTEAFF. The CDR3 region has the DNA TGTGCCATCAGCATGAAGGGGGGCCAGAACACTGAAGCTTTCTTT.

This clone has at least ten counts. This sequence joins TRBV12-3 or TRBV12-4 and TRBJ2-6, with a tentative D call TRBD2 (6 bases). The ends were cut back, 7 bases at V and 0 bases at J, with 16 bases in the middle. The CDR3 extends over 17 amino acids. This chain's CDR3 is CASTLGGSSSGANVLTF. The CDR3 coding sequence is TGTGCCAGCACCCTCGGGGGTTCAAGCTCTGGGGCCAACGTCCTGACTTTC.

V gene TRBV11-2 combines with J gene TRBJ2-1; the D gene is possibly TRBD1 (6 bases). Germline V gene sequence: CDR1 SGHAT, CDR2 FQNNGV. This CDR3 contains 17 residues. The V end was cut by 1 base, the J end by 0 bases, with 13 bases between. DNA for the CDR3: TGTGCCAGCAGCTTAGTTGGACAGCTCAGCTCCTACAATGAGCAGTTCTTC. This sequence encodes CASSLVGQLSSYNEQFF.

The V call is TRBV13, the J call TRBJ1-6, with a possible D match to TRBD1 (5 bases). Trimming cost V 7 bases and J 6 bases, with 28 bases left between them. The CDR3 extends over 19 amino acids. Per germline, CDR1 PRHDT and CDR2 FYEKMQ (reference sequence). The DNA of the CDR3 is TGTGCCAGCAAGCTAACGGACTTGGGGGAGTCATATCCTAATTCACCCCTCCACTTT. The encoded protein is CASKLTDLGESYPNSPLHF.

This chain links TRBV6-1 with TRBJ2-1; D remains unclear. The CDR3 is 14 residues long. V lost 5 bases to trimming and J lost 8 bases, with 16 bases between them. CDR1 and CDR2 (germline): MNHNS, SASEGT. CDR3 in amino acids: CASSRDPTSDEQFF. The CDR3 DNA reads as TGTGCCAGCAGTCGCGACCCAACGTCAGATGAGCAGTTCTTC.

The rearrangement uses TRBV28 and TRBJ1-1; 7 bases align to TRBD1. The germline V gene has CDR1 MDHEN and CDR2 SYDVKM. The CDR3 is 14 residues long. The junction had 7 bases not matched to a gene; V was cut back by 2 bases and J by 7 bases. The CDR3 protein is CASSLSRQGYEAFF. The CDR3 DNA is TGTGCCAGCAGTTTAAGCCGACAGGGCTATGAAGCTTTCTTT.

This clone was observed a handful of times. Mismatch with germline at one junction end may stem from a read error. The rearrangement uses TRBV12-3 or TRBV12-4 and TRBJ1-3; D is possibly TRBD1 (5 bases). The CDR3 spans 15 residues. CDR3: CASKQVARSRNTIYF. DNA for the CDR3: TGTGCCAGCAAACAGGTGGCCCGCTCTCGAAACACCATATATTTT.

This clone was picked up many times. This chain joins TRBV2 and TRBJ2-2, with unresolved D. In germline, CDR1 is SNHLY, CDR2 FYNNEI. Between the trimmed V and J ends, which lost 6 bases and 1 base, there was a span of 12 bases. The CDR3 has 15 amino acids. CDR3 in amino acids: CASRNTNMNTGELFF. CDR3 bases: TGTGCCAGCAGGAACACCAACATGAACACCGGGGAGCTGTTTTTT. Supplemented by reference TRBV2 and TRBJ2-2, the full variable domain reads EPEVTQTPSHQVTQMGQEVILRCVPISNHLYFYWYRQILGQKVEFLVSFYNNEISEKSEIFDDQFSVERPDGSNFTLKIRSTKLEDSAMYFCASRNTNMNTGELFFGEGSRLTVL.

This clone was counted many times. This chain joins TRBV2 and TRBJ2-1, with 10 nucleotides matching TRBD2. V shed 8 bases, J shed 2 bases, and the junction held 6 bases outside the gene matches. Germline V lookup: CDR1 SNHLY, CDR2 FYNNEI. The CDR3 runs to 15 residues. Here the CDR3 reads CASGGSGRAYNEQFF. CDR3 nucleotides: TGTGCCAGCGGAGGGAGCGGGAGGGCCTACAATGAGCAGTTCTTC.

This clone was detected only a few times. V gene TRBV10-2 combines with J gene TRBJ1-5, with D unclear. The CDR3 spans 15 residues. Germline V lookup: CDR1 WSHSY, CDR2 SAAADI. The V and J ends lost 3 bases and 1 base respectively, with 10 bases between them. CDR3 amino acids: CASSDILQSNQPQHF. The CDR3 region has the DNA TGCGCCAGCAGTGATATTTTACAGAGCAATCAGCCCCAGCATTTT.

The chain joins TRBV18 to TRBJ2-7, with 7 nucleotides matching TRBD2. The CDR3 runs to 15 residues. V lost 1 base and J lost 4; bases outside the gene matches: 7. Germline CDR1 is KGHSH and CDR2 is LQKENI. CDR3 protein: CASSPRASGSYEQYF. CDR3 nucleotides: TGTGCCAGCTCACCACGGGCTAGCGGATCATACGAGCAGTACTTC.

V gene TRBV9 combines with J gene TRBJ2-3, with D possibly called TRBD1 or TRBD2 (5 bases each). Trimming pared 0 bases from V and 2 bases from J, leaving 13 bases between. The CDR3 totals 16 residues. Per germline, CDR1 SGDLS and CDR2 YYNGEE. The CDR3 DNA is TGTGCCAGCAGCGTAGTTGGGGGAGAGAACACAGATACGCAGTATTTT. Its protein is CASSVVGGENTDTQYF.

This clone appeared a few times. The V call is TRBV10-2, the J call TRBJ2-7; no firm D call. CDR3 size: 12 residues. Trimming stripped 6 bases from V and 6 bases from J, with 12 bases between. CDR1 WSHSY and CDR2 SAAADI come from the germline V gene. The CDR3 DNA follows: TGCGCCAGCAGGGGGTCTCCAGGCGAGCAGTACTTC. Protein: CASRGSPGEQYF.